These 7 T cell receptor beta chains share one sample of origin, sequenced in a study of blood T cell repertoires in COVID-19. The protocol was immunoSEQ multiplex PCR, while the TCRdb copy is restricted to in-frame clones and leaves out a portion. Here the sample spans 100,000 or so clones, around 87% being singletons. Source material: peripheral blood. These receptors were obtained from a woman aged 25 to 39 with acute or convalescent COVID-19.

This chain uses TRBV27 with TRBJ1-2, with 8 bases aligning to TRBD1. CDR1 and CDR2 from the germline V gene are MNHEY and SMNVEV (reference sequence). There are 13 residues in the CDR3. V dropped 7 bases and J dropped 2; count of bases not matched to a gene: 3. The chain's CDR3 is CASKPGGNYGYTF. The CDR3 region has the DNA TGTGCCAGCAAACCAGGGGGCAACTATGGCTACACCTTC.

The rearrangement links TRBV24-1 to TRBJ2-2, with TRBD2 identical over 10 bases. The germline gives CDR1 KGHDR, CDR2 SFDVKD. The CDR3 totals 17 residues. V lost 3 bases and J lost 0; bases outside the gene matches: 3. The CDR3 loop reads CATSDPTSGANTGELFF. The CDR3 DNA sequence: TGTGCCACCAGTGATCCCACTAGCGGGGCGAACACCGGGGAGCTGTTTTTT.

The gene calls are TRBV5-1 and TRBJ2-7; 8 bases align to TRBD1. The CDR3 sequence is 14 residues long. Unmatched junction bases numbered 3, after V lost 3 bases and J lost 1 base. In germline, CDR1 is SGHRS, CDR2 YFSETQ. The CDR3 sequence is CASSSDRGSYEQYF. The CDR3 DNA reads TGCGCCAGCAGCTCCGACAGGGGTTCCTACGAGCAGTACTTC.

The gene calls are TRBV9 and TRBJ2-3; 7 bases align to TRBD1. Germline CDR1 reads SGDLS; CDR2 reads YYNGEE. V dropped 4 bases and J dropped 3; count of bases not matched to a gene: 5. This CDR3 contains 14 residues. CDR3 loop: CASSSRQGTDTQYF. The CDR3 region has the DNA TGTGCCAGCAGCTCACGACAGGGTACAGATACGCAGTATTTT.

The table lists this clone with a count of one. The chain uses TRBV25-1 and TRBJ2-3; D remains ambiguous. With 3 bases removed from V and 0 bases from J, the gap between germline ends came to 4 bases. There are 13 residues in the CDR3. CDR1 is MGHDK and CDR2 is SYGVNS in the germline V gene. CDR3 protein: CASSETSTDTQYF. The CDR3 nucleotides are TGTGCCAGCAGTGAGACTAGCACAGATACGCAGTATTTT.

The gene calls are TRBV7-2 and TRBJ1-2; the D gene is possibly TRBD1 (5 bases). This CDR3 comprises 15 residues. V was shortened by 1 base and J by 8 bases, with 17 bases between the two germline ends. CDR1 SGHTA and CDR2 FQGNSA come from the germline V gene. The CDR3 spells CASSLGALSPGGYTF. The CDR3 DNA follows: TGTGCCAGCAGCTTAGGCGCATTATCTCCAGGGGGCTACACCTTC.

The gene calls are TRBV6-6 and TRBJ1-1; tentative D call: TRBD1 (6 bases). Germline lookup yields CDR1 MNHNY and CDR2 SVGAGI (reference sequence). The CDR3 is 13 residues long. V shed 2 bases and J shed 3 bases, with 7 bases lying between them. Written as DNA, the CDR3 is TGTGCCAGCAGTTACAACAGGGACACTGAAGCTTTCTTT. The encoded protein is CASSYNRDTEAFF.